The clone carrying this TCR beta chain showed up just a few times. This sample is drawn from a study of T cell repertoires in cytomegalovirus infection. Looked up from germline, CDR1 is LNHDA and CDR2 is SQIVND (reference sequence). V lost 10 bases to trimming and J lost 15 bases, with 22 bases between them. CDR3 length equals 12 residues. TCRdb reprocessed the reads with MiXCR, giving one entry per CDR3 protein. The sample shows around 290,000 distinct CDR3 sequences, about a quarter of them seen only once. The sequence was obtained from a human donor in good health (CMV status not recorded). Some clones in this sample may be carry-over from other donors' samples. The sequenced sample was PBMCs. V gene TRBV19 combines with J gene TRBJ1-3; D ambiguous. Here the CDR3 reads CATKSLTRIEYF. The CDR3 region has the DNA TGTGCCACCAAAAGCCTGACCCGGATCGAATATTTT.